This record looks at one T cell receptor (beta chain) sequence and its context. Its antigen is not yet known. No much larger clonotype is one base removed from it; base qualities were not supplied. These data are taken from a study of blood T cell repertoires in COVID-19 (dated by TCRdb to about 2020). Background on the whole study: Samples from collaborators originated in the United States, Italy and Spain and spanned both the acute and convalescent phases of COVID-19. The prospective study material was composed of cDNA or gDNA derived from T cells, B-cell-depleted T cells, or PBMCs. Samples came from the ongoing ImmuneRACE study (first 160 participants) plus 1,254 subjects from 6 global collaborators. The sample metadata nearly always contained a de-identified subject ID, COVID-19 status, age in years and sex. The repertoires were released in a freely available public database intended as a resource for research on the immune response to SARS-CoV-2. The dataset comprised deeply sampled blood TCRbeta repertoires from subjects exposed to, actively infected with, or recovered from COVID-19. Where HLA class I and class II types were available, the types were taken from metadata supplied by the sample provider, not from assay-based typing.

The cysteine opens and the phenylalanine closes a CDR3 of 12 amino acids. The CDR3 DNA has 36 bases and is translated from base 1. V and J lose 5 bases and 7 bases, and a span of 9 bases separates them. CDR1 and CDR2, looked up from the germline V gene, are SGHVS and FQNEAQ. What the authors observed across the whole study: The quantity of clinical and demographic metadata differed by source and by participant and was supplied without curation.

TCRbeta CDR3 regions were amplified from genomic DNA using the immunoSEQ Assay, a bias-controlled multiplex PCR. From the authors' description of their analysis: The number of nucleated cells in each sample was estimated by amplification of reference gene primers within the assay. To quantify the absolute abundance of each unique TCRbeta CDR3 rearrangement, sequence reads were collapsed and filtered. For each sample, productive Simpson clonality was calculated as the square root of Simpson's diversity index across productive rearrangements. This is the immuneACCESS table as TCRdb keeps it, with only in-frame sequences that have V and J called. A part of the clones is gone; compared with another copy, unresolved V genes explain less than half, and the rest is unexplained. The V and J calls and clone size were taken over from that table, and D and trimming were inferred from the DNA. The sample table contains roughly 300,000 clones; only one count was recorded for roughly 90% of them. The top ten hold about 6.8% of the sample.

At one collaborating source in Seattle, patients were enrolled during active infection and were followed longitudinally through the course of disease. The collaborating institutions used their own protocols to collect whole blood in K2EDTA tubes. For TCRbeta analysis, collaborator samples were shipped as frozen whole blood, as isolated PBMCs, or as DNA extracted from either sample type. The receptor was derived from a woman aged 25 to 45 with COVID-19, enrolled during active disease. Material for sequencing was peripheral blood. The chain is encoded by TRBV7-8 joined to TRBJ2-1; D gene: possibly TRBD2, on 6 matching bases. The bases read TGTGCCAGCAGCCCTGGGGGGAATGAGCAGTTCTTC. This yields the protein CASSPGGNEQFF. Where the CDR3 stops, the reference TRBV7-8 and TRBJ2-1 genes take over; the full variable domain is GAGVSQSPRYKVAKRGQDVALRCDPISGHVSLFWYQQALGQGPEFLTYFQNEAQLDKSGLPSDRFFAERPEGSVSTLKIQRTQQEDSAVYLCASSPGGNEQFFGPGTRLTVL.